The T cell receptor (beta chain) under discussion was sequenced for a study of blood T cell repertoires in COVID-19. Study information: From the United States, Italy and Spain came samples of acute and convalescent COVID-19. The cDNA or gDNA used as material had been derived from T cells, B-cell-depleted T cells, or PBMCs.

Repertoires were generated with immunoSEQ multiplex PCR, while TCRdb's copy carries only in-frame clones and drops some. The table has 200,000 or so clones, 60% to 85% seen once. In this sample, this clone turned up once. Trimming shortened V by 8 bases and J by 1 base, and 15 bases separated the two germline ends. This CDR3 has 14 residues. The germline gives CDR1 MDHEN, CDR2 SYDVKM. The chain is built from TRBV28 and TRBJ2-7; tentatively, D is TRBD2 (7 bases). The clonotype was recovered from a woman in her seventies with acute or convalescent COVID-19. Sequencing used peripheral blood. The CDR3 DNA is TGTGCCAGCGGGAGGGGGGGATTATCCTACGAGCAGTACTTC. It is translated as CASGRGGLSYEQYF.